Each of the 18 T cell receptor beta chains below was sequenced from the same sample in a study of CD8+ T cells in alopecia areata listed by TCRdb under 2018. Library preparation used the immunoSEQ multiplex PCR assay. To provide template for TCR sequencing, every sample had RNA extracted and reverse transcribed into cDNA. TCRdb holds this immuneACCESS table with in-frame rearrangements only. Some clones are missing; in checked studies, unresolved V genes explain under half, and the rest has no known cause. This sample comprises more than 150,000 clones, over 50% of them detected only once. The ten largest clones add up to approximately 15% of the sample. Interpreted using the paper, the time point label stands for: baseline before oral tofacitinib. The input for sequencing was CD4+ T cells sorted from blood, taken at week 0. The receptors derive from a human donor with alopecia areata.

This clone has ten or more counts. The chain has TRBV2 and TRBJ1-5, with unresolved D. The germline V gene has CDR1 SNHLY and CDR2 FYNNEI. The length of the CDR3 is 16 residues. V lost 9 bases and J lost 1, with 19 bases in between. CDR3 nucleotides: TGTGCCAGATCCTCGGGCCCTCTAGGCAGCAATCAGCCCCAGCATTTT. Protein: CARSSGPLGSNQPQHF. Filled out from reference TRBV2 and TRBJ1-5, the complete variable domain reads EPEVTQTPSHQVTQMGQEVILRCVPISNHLYFYWYRQILGQKVEFLVSFYNNEISEKSEIFDDQFSVERPDGSNFTLKIRSTKLEDSAMYFCARSSGPLGSNQPQHFGDGTRLSIL.

V usage is TRBV29-1 and J usage is TRBJ1-5, with no clear D. Trimming took off 7 bases at V and 1 base at J, with 8 bases between the two ends. Germline assignment: CDR1 SQVTM and CDR2 ANQGSEA. This CDR3 is 12 amino acids long. Here the CDR3 reads CSADTSNQPQHF. The CDR3 DNA is TGCAGCGCTGACACAAGCAATCAGCCCCAGCATTTT.

This CDR3 is CASSFSTDTQYF. CDR3 DNA: TGTGCCAGCAGCTTCAGCACAGATACGCAGTATTTT. The genes are TRBV11-2 and TRBJ2-3; no definite D call. Germline CDR1 is SGHAT and CDR2 is FQNNGV. The CDR3 spans 12 residues. Trimming shortened V by 3 bases and J by 0 bases, and 1 base separated the two germline ends.

This clone was counted a few times. The DNA of the CDR3 is TGTGCCAGCTCACCACTAACAGGGCGCACCGGGGAGCTGTTTTTT. It translates to CASSPLTGRTGELFF. The chain combines TRBV18 with TRBJ2-2; D might be TRBD1 (6 bases). Germline values: CDR1 KGHSH, CDR2 LQKENI. V was cut by 1 base and J by 4 bases, with 10 bases left in between. This CDR3 has 15 amino acids.

The chain uses TRBV29-1 and TRBJ1-2; D possibly corresponds to TRBD1 (5 bases). The CDR3 consists of 12 residues. V lost 5 bases and J 8 bases, leaving 15 bases between the germline ends. Germline V lookup: CDR1 SQVTM, CDR2 ANQGSEA. CDR3: CSVTSGRLGYTF. The CDR3 nucleotides read TGCAGCGTTACGTCGGGGCGTTTGGGCTACACCTTC.

V usage is TRBV19 and J usage is TRBJ2-7, with a weak D call TRBD1 (6 bases). V dropped 4 bases and J dropped 5 bases, with 9 bases sitting between them. This CDR3 spans 12 amino acids. CDR1 is LNHDA and CDR2 is SQIVND in the germline V gene (reference sequence). CDR3 bases: TGTGCCAGTAGTAGAGGACAGAACGAGCAGTACTTC. Translation gives CASSRGQNEQYF.

CDR3 sequence: CASSRGHPPETQYF. CDR3 in DNA: TGTGCCAGCAGTCGGGGCCACCCGCCAGAGACCCAGTACTTC. The V gene is TRBV2, the J gene TRBJ2-5; D possibly uses TRBD1 or TRBD2 (5 bases each). CDR3 length: 14 amino acids. Germline loops: CDR1 SNHLY, CDR2 FYNNEI. Trimming removed 5 bases from V and 4 bases from J, with 14 bases in between.

This clone has a handful of counts. The same CDR3 also results from other DNA sequences found in this sample. The chain has TRBV19 and TRBJ2-3; perhaps TRBD2 as D (6 bases). CDR3 length: 13 residues. Germline CDR1 reads LNHDA; CDR2 reads SQIVND (reference sequence). The V and J ends lost 3 bases and 3 bases respectively, with 7 bases between them. CDR3 DNA sequence: TGTGCCAGTAGTATGGGGAGGACAGATACGCAGTATTTT. Translating it yields CASSMGRTDTQYF.

The rearrangement links TRBV30 to TRBJ1-2; the D is unclear. CDR1 is GTSNPN and CDR2 is SVGIG in the germline V gene (reference sequence). The CDR3 consists of 12 residues. The V end lost 2 bases, the J end lost 4 bases, and 8 bases lay between the germline ends. CDR3 bases: TGTGCCTGGAGTTACACCAGCTATGGCTACACCTTC. It is translated as CAWSYTSYGYTF.

This clone was seen a handful of times. V and J are TRBV19 and TRBJ2-2; no clear D gene. Trimming removed 3 bases at V and 8 bases at J, with 10 bases between. This CDR3 comprises 13 residues. Germline assignment: CDR1 LNHDA and CDR2 SQIVND (reference sequence). DNA for the CDR3: TGTGCCAGTAGTATCCGTGGTTGGGGGGAGCTGTTTTTT. Encoded protein: CASSIRGWGELFF. Full variable domain (outside the CDR3, taken from reference TRBV19 and TRBJ2-2): DGGITQSPKYLFRKEGQNVTLSCEQNLNHDAMYWYRQDPGQGLRLIYYSQIVNDFQKGDIAEGYSVSREKKESFPLTVTSAQKNPTAFYLCASSIRGWGELFFGEGSRLTVL.

The rearrangement joins TRBV4-2 to TRBJ2-7; D ambiguous. Deletions cut 1 base from V and 0 bases from J, with 4 bases between. From germline, CDR1 is LGHNA and CDR2 YNFKEQ. CDR3 length equals 13 residues. The CDR3 protein is CASSQGHSYEQYF. CDR3 DNA: TGTGCCAGCAGCCAAGGACACTCCTACGAGCAGTACTTC.

The CDR3 nucleotides read TGTGCCAGCAGCTCAGGGGGTAACTATGGCTACACCTTC. It specifies CASSSGGNYGYTF. V is TRBV2 and J is TRBJ1-2, with 7 bases matching TRBD1. Trimming at V came to 6 bases and at J to 1 base, leaving 2 bases not matched to a gene. This CDR3 is built from 13 residues. Germline values: CDR1 SNHLY, CDR2 FYNNEI.

This chain uses TRBV19 with TRBJ2-5; TRBD2 matches at 8 bases. The ends lost 5 bases at V and 1 base at J; junction bases unmatched: 6. The germline gives CDR1 LNHDA, CDR2 SQIVND (reference sequence). The length of the CDR3 is 15 residues. The CDR3 sequence is CASSRGLAIQETQYF. Here the CDR3 DNA reads TGTGCCAGTAGTCGAGGACTAGCCATCCAAGAGACCCAGTACTTC.

CDR3 loop: CASSSPGRGGYTF. The CDR3 coding sequence is TGTGCCAGCAGCTCCCCGGGGCGTGGTGGCTACACCTTC. The chain recombines TRBV5-4 with TRBJ1-2; tentative D call: TRBD1 (5 bases). CDR3 size: 13 residues. V lost 3 bases and J lost 7, with 13 bases in between. Germline CDR1 and CDR2: SGHNT and YYREEE (reference sequence). Full variable domain (outside the CDR3, taken from reference TRBV5-4 and TRBJ1-2): ETGVTQSPTHLIKTRGQQVTLRCSSQSGHNTVSWYQQALGQGPQFIFQYYREEENGRGNFPPRFSGLQFPNYSSELNVNALELDDSALYLCASSSPGRGGYTFGSGTRLTVV.

This clone was counted a few times. This chain uses TRBV5-1 with TRBJ1-6, with D perhaps TRBD1 (6 bases). The germline V and J ends were trimmed by 7 bases and 7 bases, with 18 bases remaining between them. The CDR3 has 15 residues. Germline CDR1 is SGHRS and CDR2 is YFSETQ. CDR3: CASGAQGRGNSPLHF. CDR3 DNA: TGCGCCAGCGGGGCACAGGGACGAGGCAATTCACCCCTCCACTTT.

V and J are TRBV7-9 and TRBJ2-7; 7 positions match TRBD1. V lost 4 bases and J lost 2; bases outside the gene matches: 2. Germline CDR1 and CDR2: SEHNR and FQNEAQ (reference sequence). The CDR3 is made up of 13 amino acids. The CDR3 spells CASSSGQPYEQYF. The DNA for the CDR3 is TGTGCCAGCAGCTCGGGACAGCCCTACGAGCAGTACTTC.

In its sample, this clone was seen a few times. The chain is built from TRBV29-1 and TRBJ1-3; D gene ambiguous. The V gene lost 4 bases and the J gene lost 0 bases, with 4 bases spanning the gap. This CDR3 spans 12 amino acids. Germline-derived CDR1 and CDR2 are SQVTM and ANQGSEA. CDR3 in DNA: TGCAGCGTTGTAGTCTCTGGAAACACCATATATTTT. Translated, it gives CSVVVSGNTIYF.

This clone was recorded a few times. V gene TRBV19 combines with J gene TRBJ1-1; 8 bases match TRBD1. V trimming: 5 bases; J trimming: 8 bases; junction bases outside the gene matches: 4. This CDR3 region has 12 residues. CDR1 and CDR2 from the germline V gene are LNHDA and SQIVND (reference sequence). CDR3 amino acids: CASSVDRAEAFF. The CDR3 coding sequence is TGTGCCAGTAGTGTGGACAGGGCGGAAGCTTTCTTT.